Presented here are 30 T cell receptor beta chains from one specimen sequenced in a study of T cell changes during pregnancy in multiple sclerosis. The method was immunoSEQ multiplex PCR; TCRdb's version includes in-frame clones alone and lacks a portion of them. The table records about 100,000 clones, around 92% of them present only once. This sample comprised peripheral blood, obtained after pregnancy. The source of these receptors is a female donor with multiple sclerosis, enrolled in a pregnancy study.

The rearrangement joins TRBV7-8 to TRBJ2-7, with D perhaps TRBD2 (5 bases). This CDR3 is built from 13 residues. Germline CDR1 SGHVS, CDR2 FQNEAQ. With 5 bases removed from V and 5 bases from J, the gap between germline ends came to 13 bases. CDR3 region: CASSATRVNEQYF. The DNA of the CDR3 is TGTGCCAGCAGCGCCACTAGGGTTAACGAGCAGTACTTC. Full variable domain (outside the CDR3, taken from reference TRBV7-8 and TRBJ2-7): GAGVSQSPRYKVAKRGQDVALRCDPISGHVSLFWYQQALGQGPEFLTYFQNEAQLDKSGLPSDRFFAERPEGSVSTLKIQRTQQEDSAVYLCASSATRVNEQYFGPGTRLTVT.

As DNA, the CDR3 is TGTGCCAGCAGTGCCTCCGGGACAGGTCCCTCCGAGCAGTACTTC. The encoded protein is CASSASGTGPSEQYF. This chain uses TRBV25-1 with TRBJ2-7; TRBD1 aligns across 8 bases. The germline V gene encodes CDR1 MGHDK and CDR2 SYGVNS. V lost 4 bases, J lost 6 bases, and 11 bases stayed unmatched. This CDR3 is 15 amino acids long.

The chain recombines TRBV19 with TRBJ1-2; 9 bases match TRBD1. The CDR3 spans 14 residues. Germline V gene sequence: CDR1 LNHDA, CDR2 SQIVND (reference sequence). J was trimmed by 4 bases and V by 3 bases; bases with no gene match: 3. CDR3 amino acids: CASSIGDRVYGYTF. The CDR3, as DNA: TGTGCCAGTAGTATCGGGGACAGGGTCTATGGCTACACCTTC.

CDR3 DNA: TGTGCTAGTGGACTGACAGGGAATAATGAAAAACTGTTTTTT. Translation: CASGLTGNNEKLFF. V is TRBV12-5 and J is TRBJ1-4, with TRBD1 identical over 7 bases. The CDR3 length is 14 residues. V gave up 6 bases and J gave up 4 bases; unmatched junction bases: 5. Germline CDR1 and CDR2: LGHNT and FRNRAP.

The V call is TRBV23-1, the J call TRBJ1-5; D unresolved. TRBV23-1 has ORF status, its function being uncertain. Trimming shortened V by 0 bases and J by 4 bases, and 10 bases separated the two germline ends. The CDR3 runs 15 residues. This CDR3 is CASSQSILRNQPQHF. The CDR3 bases are TGCGCCAGCAGTCAATCCATCTTGCGGAATCAGCCCCAGCATTTT.

V usage is TRBV15 and J usage is TRBJ2-7; the D gene is possibly TRBD1 (5 bases). This CDR3 spans 13 amino acids. Trimming left V 3 bases short and J 5 bases short, with 11 bases between. Germline V gives CDR1 LNHNV, CDR2 YYDKDF (reference sequence). The CDR3 nucleotides read TGTGCCACCAGCAGCTCAGGGAAGGACGAGCAGTACTTC. Translating it yields CATSSSGKDEQYF. The full variable domain, in which reference TRBV15 and TRBJ2-7 provide the parts outside the CDR3, is DAMVIQNPRYQVTQFGKPVTLSCSQTLNHNVMYWYQQKSSQAPKLLFHYYDKDFNNEADTPDNFQSRRPNTSFCFLDIRSPGLGDTAMYLCATSSSGKDEQYFGPGTRLTVT.

This clone was detected only a few times. The rearrangement links TRBV5-6 to TRBJ2-5; D gene ambiguous. The V and J ends lost 4 bases and 5 bases respectively, with 9 bases between them. The length of the CDR3 is 12 residues. In germline, CDR1 is SGHDT, CDR2 YYEEEE. The CDR3 loop is CASSPGSETQYF. As DNA, the CDR3 is TGTGCCAGCAGCCCCGGGTCGGAGACCCAGTACTTC. Filled out from reference TRBV5-6 and TRBJ2-5, the complete variable domain reads DAGVTQSPTHLIKTRGQQVTLRCSPKSGHDTVSWYQQALGQGPQFIFQYYEEEERQRGNFPDRFSGHQFPNYSSELNVNALLLGDSALYLCASSPGSETQYFGPGTRLLVL.

The chain carries TRBV6-5 and TRBJ2-2, with 7 bases identical to TRBD2. CDR3 size: 14 residues. Unmatched junction bases numbered 5, after V lost 10 bases and J lost 0 bases. Germline V CDR1 and CDR2: MNHEY, SVGAGI. The CDR3 loop reads CATWGGANTGELFF. The CDR3 DNA is TGTGCCACGTGGGGGGGGGCGAACACCGGGGAGCTGTTTTTT.

This clone showed up just once. The chain uses TRBV27 and TRBJ2-7, with 8 nucleotides matching TRBD2. In germline, CDR1 is MNHEY, CDR2 SMNVEV (reference sequence). With V trimmed by 6 bases and J by 6 bases, 16 bases remained unmatched. This CDR3 has 16 amino acids. CDR3 loop: CASSLGRTSSRSEQYF. CDR3 nucleotide sequence: TGTGCCAGCAGCCTAGGGAGGACTAGCAGCCGGTCCGAGCAGTACTTC.

The chain uses TRBV6-5 and TRBJ1-1; D remains unclear. The germline V and J ends were trimmed by 4 bases and 7 bases, with 13 bases remaining between them. Germline loops: CDR1 MNHEY, CDR2 SVGAGI. There are 13 residues in the CDR3. The CDR3 DNA is TGTGCCAGCAGTTCCGTGCAGGCCGTTGAAGCTTTCTTT. Translation gives CASSSVQAVEAFF.

The genes are TRBV29-1 and TRBJ1-1, with 10 bases lining up with TRBD1. The CDR3 runs to 12 residues. From germline, CDR1 is SQVTM and CDR2 ANQGSEA. V lost 4 bases to trimming and J lost 10 bases; unmatched junction nucleotides: 6. The CDR3 sequence is CSVVDRGSRAFF. The CDR3 DNA is TGCAGCGTTGTGGACAGGGGGAGTCGAGCTTTCTTT.

The J gene is TRBJ1-2, the V gene TRBV7-8, with a tentative D call TRBD1 (6 bases). The CDR3 has 15 amino acids. Germline CDR1 SGHVS, CDR2 FQNEAQ. Trimming took off 2 bases at V and 0 bases at J, with 10 bases between the two ends. CDR3 residues: CASSLIGQSNYGYTF. The CDR3, as DNA: TGTGCCAGCAGCTTAATCGGACAGTCTAACTATGGCTACACCTTC.

The chain joins TRBV7-9 to TRBJ1-2; 7 positions match TRBD1. There are 13 residues in the CDR3. With V trimmed by 1 base and J by 6 bases, 2 bases remained unmatched. Germline loops: CDR1 SEHNR, CDR2 FQNEAQ (reference sequence). The CDR3 loop reads CASSLDRGDGYTF. In DNA form, the CDR3 reads TGTGCCAGCAGCTTAGACAGGGGAGATGGCTACACCTTC.

This clone was recorded only once. The chain couples TRBV10-3 to TRBJ2-3; 11 bases are a match to TRBD1. The ends lost 7 bases at V and 2 bases at J; junction bases unmatched: 8. Germline loops: CDR1 ENHRY, CDR2 SYGVKD. The CDR3 runs to 16 residues. The CDR3 region has the DNA TGTGCCATCACCGCGGACAGGGGGCTTAACACAGATACGCAGTATTTT. Amino acid sequence: CAITADRGLNTDTQYF.

The CDR3 loop reads CASSSGTGGTETQYF. The CDR3 DNA sequence: TGTGCCAGCAGTTCAGGGACAGGTGGTACTGAGACCCAGTACTTC. The V gene is TRBV6-5, the J gene TRBJ2-5; 8 bases fit TRBD1. The CDR3 has 15 residues. V dropped 4 bases and J dropped 5; count of bases not matched to a gene: 9. CDR1 MNHEY and CDR2 SVGAGI come from the germline V gene.

The V gene is TRBV2, the J gene TRBJ2-7; a possible D gene is TRBD1 (6 bases). V lost 3 bases to trimming and J lost 3 bases, with 12 bases between them. Germline V lookup: CDR1 SNHLY, CDR2 FYNNEI. CDR3 size: 14 residues. The CDR3 spells CASSDSGVVYEQYF. The CDR3 DNA sequence: TGTGCCAGCAGTGACTCAGGGGTTGTCTACGAGCAGTACTTC.

CDR3 sequence: CACHRQGFNEQYF. The DNA for the CDR3 is TGTGCCTGTCACCGACAGGGTTTTAACGAGCAGTACTTC. V and J are TRBV7-9 and TRBJ2-7; 7 bases match TRBD1. CDR1 SEHNR and CDR2 FQNEAQ come from the germline V gene (reference sequence). After removal of 11 bases from V and 5 bases from J, the junction contained 12 bases not matched to a gene. The CDR3 is 13 residues long. Combining the CDR3 with reference TRBV7-9 and TRBJ2-7 gives the whole variable domain DTGVSQNPRHKITKRGQNVTFRCDPISEHNRLYWYRQTLGQGPEFLTYFQNEAQLEKSRLLSDRFSAERPKGSFSTLEIQRTEQGDSAMYLCACHRQGFNEQYFGPGTRLTVT.

This clone was observed once. This sequence joins TRBV5-4 and TRBJ2-1, with 9 positions matching TRBD2. CDR1 and CDR2 from the germline V gene are SGHNT and YYREEE (reference sequence). This CDR3 region has 15 residues. The V segment lost 3 bases and the J segment 7 bases; nucleotides outside the gene matches: 8. This chain's CDR3 is CASSSASGVLNEQFF. The CDR3, as DNA: TGTGCCAGCAGCTCCGCTAGCGGGGTTTTGAATGAGCAGTTCTTC.

This clone was detected once. V gene TRBV5-1 combines with J gene TRBJ2-1; 8 bases agree with TRBD2. Per germline, CDR1 SGHRS and CDR2 YFSETQ. CDR3 length equals 14 residues. After removal of 2 bases from V and 3 bases from J, the junction contained 1 base not matched to a gene. The CDR3 spells CASSLLAVYNEQFF. The CDR3 DNA is TGCGCCAGCAGCTTACTAGCGGTCTACAATGAGCAGTTCTTC.

The chain is built from TRBV18 and TRBJ2-1, with unresolved D. Trimming shortened V by 4 bases and J by 8 bases, and 6 bases separated the two germline ends. Germline V CDR1 and CDR2: KGHSH, LQKENI. This CDR3 contains 11 residues. The chain's CDR3 is CASSRTDEQFF. The CDR3 DNA is TGTGCCAGCTCACGTACGGATGAGCAGTTCTTC.

This clone has only a few counts. This sequence joins TRBV6-1 and TRBJ1-1; D remains ambiguous. The V end was cut by 7 bases, the J end by 6 bases, with 9 bases between. Germline V gene sequence: CDR1 MNHNS, CDR2 SASEGT. The CDR3 sequence is 11 residues long. The CDR3 spells CASKEVAEAFF. The CDR3 coding sequence is TGTGCCAGCAAGGAGGTAGCTGAAGCTTTCTTT.

The chain recombines TRBV30 with TRBJ1-1, with a weak D call TRBD1 (5 bases). Germline V lookup: CDR1 GTSNPN, CDR2 SVGIG (reference sequence). This CDR3 contains 12 residues. V shed 5 bases and J shed 5 bases, with 12 bases lying between them. The CDR3 DNA reads TGTGCCTGGGTCCCAGGGTTTACTGAAGCTTTCTTT. Its protein product is CAWVPGFTEAFF.

The gene calls are TRBV19 and TRBJ2-1; D possibly corresponds to TRBD2 (5 bases). From germline, CDR1 is LNHDA and CDR2 SQIVND (reference sequence). The V and J ends lost 2 bases and 5 bases respectively, with 13 bases between them. The CDR3 is made up of 15 amino acids. This CDR3 is CASSIRIRGNNEQFF. The CDR3, as DNA: TGTGCCAGTAGTATAAGGATACGGGGAAACAATGAGCAGTTCTTC. Full variable domain (remainder filled in from reference TRBV19 and TRBJ2-1): DGGITQSPKYLFRKEGQNVTLSCEQNLNHDAMYWYRQDPGQGLRLIYYSQIVNDFQKGDIAEGYSVSREKKESFPLTVTSAQKNPTAFYLCASSIRIRGNNEQFFGPGTRLTVL.

The chain carries TRBV11-3 and TRBJ1-2, with 7 positions matching TRBD1. The CDR3 has 15 residues. The germline V gene has CDR1 SGHNT and CDR2 YENEEA. The ends lost 2 bases at V and 4 bases at J; junction bases unmatched: 7. CDR3 bases: TGTGCCAGCAGCTTAAGACAGGGCTCGGGCTATGGCTACACCTTC. Translating gives CASSLRQGSGYGYTF.

The genes are TRBV5-6 and TRBJ2-3; TRBD1 agrees at 7 bases. Germline V lookup: CDR1 SGHDT, CDR2 YYEEEE. V dropped 4 bases and J dropped 2; count of bases not matched to a gene: 7. The CDR3 contains 15 residues. The CDR3 nucleotides read TGTGCCAGCAGCCTAGGGGACAGTTACACAGATACGCAGTATTTT. It specifies CASSLGDSYTDTQYF.

The V gene is TRBV6-6, the J gene TRBJ1-1; TRBD1 matches 10 bases. The CDR3 covers 16 residues. Trimming at V came to 5 bases and at J to 5 bases, leaving 11 bases not matched to a gene. Germline CDR1 reads MNHNY; CDR2 reads SVGAGI (reference sequence). CDR3 protein: CASSPLPGTGVTEAFF. The CDR3 DNA is TGTGCCAGCAGTCCCCTCCCCGGGACAGGGGTGACTGAAGCTTTCTTT.

CDR3 nucleotides: TGTGCCAGCAGCTTGGAGGGACGTCTGAACACTGAAGCTTTCTTT. Translation gives CASSLEGRLNTEAFF. The chain carries TRBV7-9 and TRBJ1-1, with D perhaps matching TRBD1 (5 bases). The V gene lost 3 bases and the J gene lost 0 bases, with 11 bases spanning the gap. The CDR3 is 15 amino acids. CDR1 is SEHNR, CDR2 FQNEAQ, per germline (reference sequence).

The rearrangement joins TRBV15 to TRBJ1-2; D might be TRBD1 (6 bases). This CDR3 contains 15 residues. Germline V lookup: CDR1 LNHNV, CDR2 YYDKDF (reference sequence). V was pared by 3 bases and J by 4 bases, with 15 bases between. The CDR3 DNA reads TGTGCCACCAGCAGCCCAGACAGGACCTTCTATGGCTACACCTTC. It codes for CATSSPDRTFYGYTF.

The V gene is TRBV5-1, the J gene TRBJ2-7, with D possibly being TRBD2 (5 bases). From germline, CDR1 is SGHRS and CDR2 YFSETQ. This CDR3 comprises 13 residues. V lost 1 base and J 4 bases, leaving 9 bases between the germline ends. The CDR3 sequence is CASSLFLAYEQYF. Written as DNA, the CDR3 is TGCGCCAGCAGCTTGTTCCTAGCTTACGAGCAGTACTTC.

The chain carries TRBV19 and TRBJ1-4; 9 bases agree with TRBD1. The V gene's germline CDR1 is LNHDA and CDR2 SQIVND (reference sequence). Unmatched junction bases numbered 11, after V lost 3 bases and J lost 3 bases. The CDR3 contains 18 residues. The CDR3 reads CASSIGRTGASANEKLFF. The CDR3 DNA sequence: TGTGCCAGTAGTATCGGGAGGACAGGGGCATCCGCTAATGAAAAACTGTTTTTT. Complete variable domain (other parts from reference TRBV19 and TRBJ1-4): DGGITQSPKYLFRKEGQNVTLSCEQNLNHDAMYWYRQDPGQGLRLIYYSQIVNDFQKGDIAEGYSVSREKKESFPLTVTSAQKNPTAFYLCASSIGRTGASANEKLFFGSGTQLSVL.